What follows are 9 T cell receptor beta chains derived from one specimen sequenced in a study of T cells in women clearing cervical HPV infection. Generated by immunoSEQ multiplex PCR, the TCRdb table keeps only in-frame clones and is missing some. The sample holds some 39,000 clones. The sample comprised blood buffy coat. The receptors here all came from a woman aged 18 to 75 with a cervical HPV16 infection that either progressed to CIN3+ or cleared (not recorded which).

In regard to this clone: The CDR3 end lies 3 residues beyond the end of the read and is filled in from the germline J gene. The V call is TRBV19, the J call TRBJ2-5; D remains unclear. Trimming stripped 3 bases from V and 4 bases from J, with 15 bases between. The CDR3 spans 15 residues. Germline-derived CDR1 and CDR2 are LNHDA and SQIVND (reference sequence). The covered CDR3 bases are TGTGCCAGTAGTATTGGTCCTCAGATCAGAGAGACC. Encoded protein: CASSIGPQIRET. The complete CDR3 reads CASSIGPQIRETQYF.

A note on this clone: The DNA ends 3 residues before the CDR3 does, and the rest of the CDR3 is filled in from the germline J gene. The V gene is TRBV20-1, the J gene TRBJ1-2; tentatively, D is TRBD1 (6 bases). From germline, CDR1 is DFQATT and CDR2 SNEGSKA (reference sequence). Between the trimmed V and J ends, which lost 5 bases and 7 bases, there was a span of 20 bases. The CDR3 spans 14 residues. The CDR3 protein is CSAGGDRRWGGYTF. The CDR3 DNA, read in part, is TGCAGTGCTGGAGGAGACAGGAGATGGGGTGGC.

Of note for this clone: The CDR3 is cut off 3 residues early in the read; its end comes from the germline J gene. The chain joins TRBV2 to TRBJ2-7; 10 nucleotides match TRBD2. Germline V lookup: CDR1 SNHLY, CDR2 FYNNEI. Trimming at V came to 5 bases and at J to 4 bases, leaving 8 bases not matched to a gene. The CDR3 loop spans 15 amino acids. CDR3 amino acids: CASSFGLAEQYEQYF. The sequenced part of the CDR3 DNA is TGTGCCAGCAGTTTTGGACTAGCGGAACAATACGAG.

CDR3 bases read: TGTGCCAGCAGTTTACGGGGACAGGGGTTAGATGAAAAA. This translates into CASSLRGQGLDEK. The whole CDR3 sequence reads CASSLRGQGLDEKLFF. The chain uses TRBV12-3 or TRBV12-4 and TRBJ1-4; TRBD1 matches 10 bases. Read sequence stops 3 residues before the CDR3 end, and the germline J gene provides the missing end. This CDR3 comprises 16 residues. Losses at the gene ends were 2 bases for V and 6 bases for J; bases not matched to a gene: 6.

Remarks on this clone: The DNA ends 3 residues before the CDR3 does, and the rest of the CDR3 is filled in from the germline J gene. The chain uses TRBV27 and TRBJ2-3; 9 nucleotides agree with TRBD2. The germline V gene has CDR1 MNHEY and CDR2 SMNVEV (reference sequence). The CDR3 loop spans 17 amino acids. V gave up 6 bases and J gave up 2 bases; unmatched junction bases: 12. CDR3: CASSPIYGGRATDTQYF. The CDR3 DNA, read in part, is TGTGCCAGCAGCCCCATCTATGGCGGGAGGGCCACAGATACG.

On this clone: Coverage ceases 3 residues before the CDR3 finishes, and the germline J gene fills in the end. The chain has TRBV28 and TRBJ1-1; 7 positions match TRBD1. J gave up 7 bases and V 3 bases, and 8 bases lay outside the gene matches. The CDR3 spans 14 residues. Germline V gene sequence: CDR1 MDHEN, CDR2 SYDVKM. Partial CDR3 DNA: TGTGCCAGCAGTTTCAGGTCGAGGGGGCTTGAA. Translating it yields CASSFRSRGLE. The full CDR3 sequence reads CASSFRSRGLEAFF.

In the case of this clone: The read terminates 3 residues ahead of where the CDR3 ends, so the germline J gene completes it. This sample also contains other DNA sequences that code for the same CDR3. This chain joins TRBV19 and TRBJ2-6; D uncertain. V shed 4 bases and J shed 2 bases, with 6 bases lying between them. CDR3 length: 14 amino acids. CDR1 is LNHDA and CDR2 is SQIVND in the germline V gene (reference sequence). The CDR3 region is CASSKGPGANVLTF. Partial CDR3 DNA: TGTGCCAGTAGTAAGGGCCCTGGGGCCAACGTC. The full variable domain, with the rest looked up from reference TRBV19 and TRBJ2-6, is DGGITQSPKYLFRKEGQNVTLSCEQNLNHDAMYWYRQDPGQGLRLIYYSQIVNDFQKGDIAEGYSVSREKKESFPLTVTSAQKNPTAFYLCASSKGPGANVLTFGAGSRLTVL.

As concerns this clone: The read terminates 3 residues ahead of where the CDR3 ends, so the germline J gene completes it. The chain joins TRBV6-1 to TRBJ1-2, with TRBD1 as a possible D gene (5 bases). Germline values: CDR1 MNHNS, CDR2 SASEGT. This CDR3 contains 15 residues. The covered CDR3 bases are TGTGCCAGCAGTGAGGGGACTAGCGGGTCCTACGAC. Its translation is CASSEGTSGSYD. Given in full, the CDR3 is CASSEGTSGSYDYTF.

Of note for this clone: The read is 3 residues too short to cover the CDR3 end, so that end is filled in from the germline J gene. The V and J genes are TRBV19 and TRBJ1-5; possible D gene TRBD1, 6 bases. Trimming cost V 3 bases and J 9 bases, with 12 bases left between them. This CDR3 region has 13 residues. Germline V lookup: CDR1 LNHDA, CDR2 SQIVND (reference sequence). CDR3 sequence: CASSMGAAGPQHF. CDR3 DNA (partial): TGTGCCAGTAGTATGGGGGCCGCGGGGCCC.